The rows below give T cell receptor beta chains drawn from one sample of a study of memory CD4+ T cells and cytomegalovirus serostatus. Clones were read by immunoSEQ multiplex PCR, and TCRdb kept only the in-frame ones, dropping some. The profile shows about 45,000 clones, around 80% of them singletons. Sequenced material: memory CD4+ T cells from blood. The receptors shown here come from an adult in good health and CMV-seronegative. CDR3s include the opening cysteine and the closing phenylalanine or tryptophan. A D gene is named only where the DNA matches it firmly.

TRBJ1-1 | . | TRBV6-6 | CASRRLNTEAFF
TRBJ1-2 | . | TRBV10-2 | CASSKGDGYGYTF
TRBJ1-1 | . | TRBV2 | CASSPTTENTEAFF
TRBJ1-6 | . | TRBV4-1 | CASRSVKTVSPLHF
TRBJ2-7 | . | TRBV11-3 | CASSTRPGQAAYEQYF
TRBJ2-3 | . | TRBV11-2 | CASSLNVGSADTQYF
TRBJ2-3 | TRBD2 | TRBV19 | CASSIMTSGGPRGTQYF
TRBJ2-2 | TRBD1 | TRBV14 | CASSHAATGGTGELFF
TRBJ2-3 | TRBD2 | TRBV29-1 | CSVGTSGVMYTQYF
TRBJ1-1 | . | TRBV2 | CASRGTRNTEAFF
TRBJ2-1 | TRBD1 | TRBV18 | CASTPGTGGVYNEQFF